This is a list of T cell receptor beta chains from one sample in a study of cytomegalovirus exposure and HLA in healthy donors. The assay was immunoSEQ multiplex PCR, and TCRdb's table has in-frame clones only and misses some. The repertoire holds approximately 93,000 clones, with 79% as singletons. The sequenced sample was PBMCs. Every receptor here comes from a woman in her thirties or forties in good health and CMV-seronegative. The CDR3 runs from the conserved cysteine through the conserved F or W. A D gene is named only where the DNA matches it firmly. Clone size is shown for a subset of rows, as once, few, many or a class of expanded clone.

abundance	v_gene	j_gene	d_gene	CDR3aa	CDR3nt
NA	TRBV7-6	TRBJ1-3	NA	CASSLEGDSGNTIYF	TGTGCCAGCAGCTTAGAGGGAGACTCTGGAAACACCATATATTTT
NA	TRBV4-1	TRBJ1-4	TRBD1	CASSQEGGHRDEKLFF	TGCGCCAGCAGCCAAGAAGGGGGCCACAGGGATGAAAAACTGTTTTTT
NA	TRBV6-5	TRBJ1-6	TRBD1	CASGTGGPGSPLHF	TGTGCCAGCGGGACAGGGGGGCCGGGATCACCCCTCCACTTT
NA	TRBV5-1	TRBJ2-3	NA	CASSLSQVVTDTQYF	TGCGCCAGCTCCCTCTCCCAGGTTGTCACAGATACGCAGTATTTT
NA	TRBV4-2	TRBJ2-7	NA	CASSVASGSYEQYF	TGTGCCAGCAGTGTGGCCAGCGGATCCTACGAGCAGTACTTC
NA	TRBV6-6	TRBJ2-7	TRBD2	CASSYLGGGTYEQYF	TGTGCCAGCAGTTATCTCGGGGGAGGGACCTACGAGCAGTACTTC
NA	TRBV20-1	TRBJ2-5	TRBD1	CSGTGEETQYF	TGCAGTGGGACAGGGGAAGAGACCCAGTACTTC
few	TRBV30	TRBJ1-4	NA	CAWSEGATNEKLFF	TGTGCCTGGTCCGAGGGGGCAACTAATGAAAAACTGTTTTTT
NA	TRBV4-2	TRBJ2-3	TRBD2	CASSGDYLSTDTQYF	TGTGCCAGCAGCGGGGACTACCTAAGCACAGATACGCAGTATTTT
NA	TRBV2	TRBJ1-1	NA	CASSEGRANTEAFF	TGTGCCAGCAGTGAAGGCAGGGCGAACACTGAAGCTTTCTTT
once	TRBV9	TRBJ2-3	TRBD2	CASSATSGSTDTQYF	TGTGCCAGCAGCGCGACTAGCGGGAGCACAGATACGCAGTATTTT
NA	TRBV11-2	TRBJ2-2	NA	CASSLDPGVGELFF	TGTGCCAGCAGCTTAGATCCGGGGGTCGGGGAGCTGTTTTTT
NA	TRBV7-9	TRBJ2-2	NA	CASSPGETNTGELFF	TGTGCCAGCAGTCCAGGGGAGACGAACACCGGGGAGCTGTTTTTT
NA	TRBV20-1	TRBJ2-7	TRBD1	CSAYRGHEQYF	TGCAGTGCTTACAGGGGGCACGAGCAGTACTTC
NA	TRBV2	TRBJ1-5	NA	CASSGGARSNQPQHF	TGTGCCAGCAGCGGGGGGGCTAGGAGCAATCAGCCCCAGCATTTT
NA	TRBV4-1	TRBJ1-5	NA	CASSHQLRGAGLAQPQHF	TGCGCCAGCAGCCATCAACTCAGGGGAGCAGGCCTGGCTCAGCCCCAGCATTTT
NA	TRBV2	TRBJ1-6	NA	CASKKGDVDNSPLHF	TGTGCCAGCAAAAAAGGGGATGTCGATAATTCACCCCTCCACTTT
NA	TRBV7-2	TRBJ2-5	NA	CASSLRVTETQYF	TGTGCCAGCAGCCTACGGGTGACTGAGACCCAGTACTTC
NA	TRBV7-2	TRBJ1-4	TRBD1	CASSLRTGGEKLFF	TGTGCCAGCAGCTTACGAACAGGGGGCGAAAAACTGTTTTTT
NA	TRBV5-4	TRBJ1-2	TRBD1	CASSKDRGRYYGYTF	TGTGCCAGCAGCAAAGACAGGGGACGGTACTATGGCTACACCTTC
NA	TRBV9	TRBJ1-4	NA	CASSVTSGGNEKLFF	TGTGCCAGCAGCGTCACGTCCGGAGGGAATGAAAAACTGTTTTTT
NA	TRBV7-2	TRBJ2-1	NA	CASSLRGGAGYEQFF	TGTGCCAGCAGCTTACGAGGGGGGGCAGGATATGAGCAGTTCTTC
NA	TRBV6-1	TRBJ2-6	TRBD1	CASSVRTGGSGANVLTF	TGTGCCAGCAGTGTAAGGACAGGGGGCTCTGGGGCCAACGTCCTGACTTTC
NA	TRBV7-9	TRBJ2-3	NA	CASSLVASLGFTDTQYF	TGTGCCAGCAGCTTAGTGGCTAGCCTGGGGTTCACAGATACGCAGTATTTT
few	TRBV30	TRBJ2-5	NA	CAWSVQPQETQYF	TGTGCCTGGAGTGTACAGCCTCAAGAGACCCAGTACTTC
NA	TRBV7-3	TRBJ2-2	NA	CASSSWGGGTGELFF	TGTGCCAGCAGCTCGTGGGGGGGCGGCACCGGGGAGCTGTTTTTT
NA	TRBV29-1	TRBJ2-5	NA	CSVEGHEETQYF	TGCAGCGTTGAGGGGCATGAAGAGACCCAGTACTTC
NA	TRBV29-1	TRBJ1-2	NA	CSVEEGDRRTNYGYTF	TGCAGCGTCGAGGAGGGTGACAGAAGAACTAACTATGGCTACACCTTC
once	TRBV4-2	TRBJ1-5	TRBD1	CASSQDRGHSNQPQHF	TGTGCCAGCAGCCAGGACAGGGGGCATAGCAATCAGCCCCAGCATTTT
NA	TRBV19	TRBJ1-1	NA	CASSSQVNTEAFF	TGTGCCAGTAGTAGTCAGGTGAACACTGAAGCTTTCTTT
few	TRBV6-1	TRBJ1-4	TRBD1	CASRARDRGEKLFF	TGTGCCAGCAGGGCCCGGGACAGGGGGGAAAAACTGTTTTTT
NA	TRBV30	TRBJ1-5	NA	CAWAQGSDQPQHF	TGTGCCTGGGCGCAGGGAAGCGATCAGCCCCAGCATTTT
NA	TRBV12-5	TRBJ1-5	NA	CASNRDGQPQHF	TGTGCTAGCAACAGGGACGGTCAGCCCCAGCATTTT
NA	TRBV7-9	TRBJ1-2	NA	CSSSLQPGIGGDGYTF	TGTTCCAGCAGCTTACAGCCGGGGATCGGGGGGGATGGCTACACCTTC
NA	TRBV2	TRBJ2-5	NA	CASSDYQETQYF	TGTGCCAGCAGTGACTACCAAGAGACCCAGTACTTC
NA	TRBV7-9	TRBJ2-2	NA	CASSLKGTQNTGELFF	TGTGCCAGCAGCTTAAAAGGGACACAGAACACCGGGGAGCTGTTTTTT
NA	TRBV29-1	TRBJ2-7	TRBD1	CSARTGGPYEQYF	TGCAGCGCCAGGACAGGGGGGCCCTACGAGCAGTACTTC
once	TRBV7-2	TRBJ1-4	NA	CASSYTAAELFF	TGTGCCAGCAGCTATACTGCCGCGGAACTGTTTTTT
NA	TRBV19	TRBJ2-1	NA	CASSSSSSYNEQFF	TGTGCCAGTAGTAGCTCTAGCTCCTACAATGAGCAGTTCTTC
NA	TRBV4-1	TRBJ1-5	NA	CASSQDAGAYNQPQHF	TGCGCCAGCAGCCAAGATGCGGGGGCGTACAATCAGCCCCAGCATTTT
NA	TRBV19	TRBJ2-7	TRBD2	CASSKVGTSGGGAAEQYF	TGTGCCAGTAGTAAGGTTGGGACTAGCGGGGGAGGGGCCGCCGAGCAGTACTTC
NA	TRBV27	TRBJ1-1	NA	CASTAEVGGRSEAFF	TGTGCCAGCACCGCCGAGGTCGGCGGGAGAAGCGAAGCTTTCTTT
once	TRBV30	TRBJ1-5	NA	CAWRTGLDQPQHF	TGTGCCTGGAGAACAGGTTTGGATCAGCCCCAGCATTTT
NA	TRBV5-1	TRBJ1-6	NA	CASRTEVNSPLHF	TGCGCCAGCAGAACGGAGGTAAATTCACCCCTCCACTTT
once	TRBV6-5	TRBJ1-2	NA	CASSSQQGSGGYTF	TGTGCCAGCAGTAGCCAACAGGGATCGGGTGGCTACACCTTC
NA	TRBV5-1	TRBJ2-7	NA	CASSLYRRGSTYEQYF	TGCGCCAGCAGCTTGTATCGTCGGGGATCGACCTACGAGCAGTACTTC
NA	TRBV5-1	TRBJ2-7	TRBD1	CASSHPGQAPPYEQYF	TGCGCCAGCAGTCATCCCGGACAGGCGCCTCCCTACGAGCAGTACTTC
NA	TRBV4-2	TRBJ1-5	NA	CASSPSPGEPQHF	TGTGCCAGCAGCCCATCGCCGGGGGAGCCCCAGCATTTT
once	TRBV30	TRBJ2-3	NA	CAWTSRRGGAADTQYF	TGTGCCTGGACCTCCCGAAGAGGGGGGGCTGCAGATACGCAGTATTTT
NA	TRBV7-2	TRBJ2-5	NA	CASSLIPWGPGETQYF	TGTGCCAGCAGCTTGATTCCGTGGGGGCCGGGAGAGACCCAGTACTTC
NA	TRBV10-3	TRBJ1-2	NA	CAISLQGLGGYTF	TGTGCCATCAGTCTACAGGGCTTGGGGGGCTACACCTTC
NA	TRBV20-1	TRBJ2-7	NA	CSAEHNYEQYF	TGCAGTGCCGAACACAACTACGAGCAGTACTTC
NA	TRBV2	TRBJ2-1	NA	CASRAGPSSYNEQFF	TGTGCCAGCAGGGCGGGACCAAGCTCCTACAATGAGCAGTTCTTC
NA	TRBV5-1	TRBJ2-7	NA	CASSLDGSPYEQYF	TGCGCCAGCAGCTTGGATGGTAGCCCCTACGAGCAGTACTTC
NA	TRBV5-1	TRBJ2-6	NA	CASSLAGRAGANVLTF	TGCGCCAGCAGCTTGGCCGGTAGAGCTGGGGCCAACGTCCTGACTTTC
many	TRBV6-5	TRBJ2-1	TRBD2	CASRGLAVYNEQFF	TGTGCCAGCAGAGGACTAGCGGTATACAATGAGCAGTTCTTC
NA	TRBV19	TRBJ2-7	NA	CASRLSGSRYEQYF	TGTGCCAGTAGATTGAGCGGCTCTAGGTACGAGCAGTACTTC
NA	TRBV7-2	TRBJ1-2	NA	CASSLNGGQGRHGGYTF	TGTGCCAGCAGCTTAAACGGCGGGCAGGGGCGTCATGGGGGCTACACCTTC
NA	TRBV30	TRBJ1-2	NA	CAWNTGAPVGYTF	TGTGCCTGGAATACGGGTGCGCCCGTCGGCTACACCTTC